This TCR beta chain derives from a study of cytomegalovirus exposure and HLA in healthy donors (dated by TCRdb to about 2017). For the wider study: According to an earlier analysis of a few hundred of the donors, some 180 million T cells yielded roughly 110 million unique TCR beta sequences and less than 300 Gb of sequence data. The study used immunosequencing to profile the T cell repertoires of 600 to 850 subjects and linked those repertoires to cytomegalovirus serostatus. In the later analysis, no new phenotypic data were used to find candidate immune exposures; instead, reliance was placed on TCR beta sequences and their occurrence across donors. In a later genetic analysis, genome-wide SNP genotypes for about three fifths of the roughly 670 donors were used, and that subset was treated as a discovery cohort. Typing coverage varied by locus: roughly 629-630 donors for A, B, C, DRB1 and DQB1; around 560 for DQA1; about 600 for DPA1; fewer than 480 for DPB1. Five DR-DQ haplotypes were treated as single units for association and clustering because of strong linkage in the cohort. Donor age, sex, ethnicity and CMV serostatus were compiled together with the repertoire data. All discovery cohort repertoires had been generated on a single sequencing platform. The study was designed to test whether signatures of past pathogen exposure could be identified by cataloging public T cell receptors. In addition to the first cohort of 666 subjects, a separate validation cohort of 100 to 150 different subjects was used. To decide whether each TCR beta V gene segment behaved as functional or pseudogenic, an earlier analysis of approximately 620 of the donors relied on high-throughput TCR beta sequencing. To study patterns of TCR occurrence, a later analysis re-analyzed previously published TCR beta repertoires from around 670 donors and added high-resolution HLA genotyping. An early release covering around 630 HLA-typed donors comprised around 300 gigabases of sequencing data and some 79 million unique TCR sequences. The genetic ancestry cluster associated with self-reported Caucasian donors included 65% to 90% of the approximately 410 genotyped donors. Among about 360 genotyped donors of the cohort, an average of around 240,000 unique TCR beta nucleotide sequences were sequenced per donor, roughly a sixth of them non-productive. To predict cytomegalovirus infection status, the study combined high-throughput TCR immunosequencing, statistical association of individual TCRs with disease status, and machine learning. Both class I and class II loci were covered by HLA typing, at four-digit resolution.

Findings and caveats that apply to the study as a whole: A later analysis associated 15,000 to 20,000 TCR beta sequences with specific HLA alleles at a false discovery rate of 0.05. Linkage disequilibrium might explain the correlated functional status among segregating V segments, but an unknown experimental factor could not be excluded. The cohort was sequenced for TCR beta chains only, and without alpha or paired-chain data the features that could be detected were limited. The classifier was reported to diagnose cytomegalovirus status with high specificity and sensitivity in both the original and validation cohorts. Most TCR sequences were seen in very few donors, while some public TCRs were found in many individuals. In a later analysis, most CMV-associated TCR beta chains were found to appear HLA-restricted, with HLA associations seemingly driven largely by CMV exposure. An earlier analysis of 450 to 750 of the donors showed that most TCR beta V segments appeared in productive rearrangements either about 90% or about 30% of the time, which broadly matched IMGT annotations. When HLA alleles, especially DR and DQ, strongly co-occurred, TCR associations were difficult to assign to individual alleles. Because counts were too low, seventeen rarely observed V segments, including chromosome 9 orphons, were excluded from the earlier analysis of around 640 of the donors. In vitro tests confirmed that a few of the cytomegalovirus-associated TCR beta chains recognize cytomegalovirus antigens. A later genetic analysis associated a missense DCLRE1C variant with V-gene and J-gene trimming of TCR beta chains, and an independent cohort replicated the association. According to a later analysis, parvovirus B19, influenza, CMV and Epstein-Barr virus appeared linked to several top co-occurrence clusters. According to a later genetic analysis, donors in an Asian-associated ancestry cluster had fewer N-insertions in productive TCRs than the approximately 630-donor mean. A further reported finding was that TCR beta sequences accurately predicted the HLA-A and HLA-B alleles for most subjects in the first cohort. In a later analysis, TCR association rates were found to vary across HLA loci, with the most associated TCRs seen for DRB1 alleles and the fewest for HLA-C alleles. The authors suggested that the approach could potentially be generalized to other disease states and immunological phenotypes. In the study, some 180 TCR beta chains were listed as associated with cytomegalovirus. Because the 87-base-pair reads could not distinguish some IMGT-functional V segments, including TRBV6-2 and TRBV6-3, those segments were excluded. Because HLA typing was missing for some donors at each locus, association tests included only the typed subset. The presence/absence analyses assumed that sequencing depth was roughly uniform across donors, and that assumption may not be true. The sequencing pipeline was judged likely to have produced a cluster of highly shared sequence variants as a technical artifact. Compared with equally common non-associated chains, HLA-associated TCR beta chains in a later analysis were more clonally expanded and had lower generation probabilities. For the cohort, immune exposure information was limited to CMV serostatus.

The method was the immunoSEQ multiplex PCR assay. For the multiplex PCR, a mixture combining 60 forward primers for TCR Vbeta segments and 13 reverse primers for TCR Jbeta segments was used. A multiplex PCR assay on genomic DNA amplified the CDR3 region of rearranged TCR beta genes. The amplified TCR beta libraries were sequenced on the Illumina HiSeq System as 87-base-pair reads. Processing in the source paper ran as follows. A later analysis counted tens of millions of unique TCR beta chains across the 690 or so repertoires, and around 12 million of these chains were shared by at least two donors. To remove PCR and sequencing errors, raw reads were error-corrected and collapsed into unique sequences using a nearest-neighbor algorithm that merged closely related sequences. To assign V, D and J gene segments, CDR3 sequences were aligned to IMGT reference sequences. For a sequence to be retained, at least a six-nucleotide match to both a V gene segment and a J gene segment was required. A rearrangement was called productive if the CDR3 had no stop codons and remained in frame with V and J, and every other rearrangement was called non-productive. Following IMGT convention, CDR3 was defined as the stretch from the second conserved V-encoded cysteine to the conserved J-encoded phenylalanine. The earlier analysis of a few hundred of the donors excluded sequences that lacked an unambiguous match to a single V gene segment. In an earlier analysis of approximately 550 of the donors, V segments were called functional above 56.7% productive rearrangements and were called segregating when the between-donor standard deviation exceeded 5%. A statistical classification framework was built for diagnosing cytomegalovirus status from the catalog of TCR beta chain sequences. A later analysis assigned V and J genes by comparing TCR nucleotide sequences with IMGT/GENE-DB human TR gene sequences. A later analysis assigned CDR3 sequences and most-parsimonious VDJ recombination scenarios with the TCRdist pipeline. In a later analysis, each TCR beta chain was defined by its CDR3 amino acid sequence together with its V-gene family, and reads lacking a unique V-gene family were excluded. In a later analysis, around 600 highly shared, low-generation-probability nucleotide sequences were removed to address suspected cross-contamination and a sequencing artifact. For each public chain, a later analysis derived a clonal expansion index from normalized ranks of inferred template counts within each repertoire. A later analysis computed generation probabilities with a VDJ recombination model fitted to out-of-frame rearrangements, and checked the results against IGoR. Hypergeometric tests were used in a later analysis to score TCR-TCR, TCR-HLA and TCR-CMV co-occurrence, with a repertoire-size bias correction applied to the TCR pairs. False discovery rates were estimated in a later analysis by permuting HLA or CMV assignments 20 times. In a later analysis, co-occurring TCRs were grouped with DBSCAN, and TCRdist sequence similarity was added when clustering was performed within HLA-allele-positive subsets. Co-occurrence clustering excluded repertoires with fewer than 30,000 or more than 120,000 public chains, plus five with anomalous nucleotide sharing. In TCRdb, the immuneACCESS table is reduced to in-frame sequences with V and J assigned. These tables do not hold every clone; where another copy was compared, an unresolved V gene accounts for under half, and the others remain unexplained. That table supplies the V and J calls and clone size; D and trimming were determined from the DNA. Present in this sample are some 130,000 clones, 70% to 80% of which were seen just once. The ten largest clones capture under 2.5% of the sample.

The cohort consisted of 666 healthy bone marrow donors. At the time of sampling, every cohort member was nominally healthy, though immune exposures that went unrecorded were likely present. The donor was CMV seropositive and belonged to the group of about 290 seropositive cohort members. A peripheral blood sample was provided by each donor, and peripheral blood mononuclear cells were used for TCR beta sequencing. Genomic DNA extraction from the blood cell samples was performed with the Qiagen DNeasy Blood Extraction Kit. In its sample, this clone was seen a few times. Its antigen specificity is not known. It has no much larger one-base neighbor in the sample; base qualities were not kept. From the germline V gene, CDR1 is SGHTA and CDR2 is FQGTGA. V and J are truncated by 5 bases and 0 bases respectively, leaving an intervening sequence of 7 bases. Taken from cysteine to phenylalanine, the CDR3 has 13 residues. Solely the CDR3 DNA is kept, with 39 bases framed from the first base.

The rearranged segments are TRBV7-3 and TRBJ1-1; the D gene cannot be resolved reliably. This sequence was found in a woman in her fifties or sixties in good health and CMV-seropositive. The sequenced sample consisted of PBMCs. This receptor has the CDR3 CASSLRMNTEAFF. The sequenced DNA is TGTGCCAGCAGCCTACGAATGAACACTGAAGCTTTCTTT.